One sample yielded the 7 T cell receptor beta chains listed below, sequenced in a study of CD8 T cells in ankylosing spondylitis. Study outcomes and limitations: The study identified a TCR beta motif of several highly homologous variants that appeared characteristic of ankylosing spondylitis blood.

TCRdb passed the 5' RACE reads through MiXCR, listing each CDR3 protein once. The table records some 840,000 distinct CDR3 sequences, about an eighth of them present only once. Their antigen targets remain unknown. Material for sequencing was blood, either unsorted or a sorted T cell fraction (not recorded which). All receptors derive from a male donor with ankylosing spondylitis.

In DNA form, the CDR3 reads TGTGCCAGCAGCTCCCCGGGGGAAAGAGCTTTCTTT. It translates to CASSSPGERAFF. The chain uses TRBV7-2 and TRBJ1-1; tentative D call: TRBD1 (5 bases). Trimming removed 4 bases from V and 10 bases from J, with 13 bases in between. The germline V gene encodes CDR1 SGHTA and CDR2 FQGNSA. This CDR3 has 12 amino acids.

V and J are TRBV7-9 and TRBJ2-7, with 7 bases identical to TRBD1. The CDR3 sequence is 12 residues long. Germline assignment: CDR1 SEHNR and CDR2 FQNEAQ (reference sequence). Germline trimming cut 5 bases from V and 9 bases from J; bases unmatched to any gene: 7. This chain's CDR3 is CASSISQGRQYF. Here the CDR3 DNA reads TGTGCCAGCAGCATTTCACAGGGGAGGCAGTACTTC.

This clonotype was counted many times. The junction does not match germline at one end; this may be a read error. The CDR3 sequence: CASSVTPRTATQYF. The CDR3 DNA sequence: TGTGCCAGCAGCGTAACACCGAGGACAGCTACGCAGTATTTT. J is TRBJ2-3 and V is TRBV9, with a weak D call TRBD1 (6 bases). This CDR3 is built from 14 residues. Germline assignment: CDR1 SGDLS and CDR2 YYNGEE.

V usage is TRBV7-2 and J usage is TRBJ2-7, with 8 bases matching TRBD2. This CDR3 comprises 15 residues. CDR1 is SGHTA and CDR2 is FQGNSA in the germline V gene. Trimming removed 5 bases from V and 2 bases from J; junction bases left unmatched: 8. In DNA form, the CDR3 reads TGTGCCAGCAGCAGACGGGGGGGTGCAACCTACGAGCAGTACTTC. As protein: CASSRRGGATYEQYF.

To note about this clonotype: Given the absence of the conserved phenylalanine or tryptophan at the CDR3 end, a read error is likely. The chain combines TRBV20-1 with TRBJ2-5; TRBD2 matches at 8 bases. Losses at the gene ends were 1 base for V and 4 bases for J; bases not matched to a gene: 8. Per germline, CDR1 DFQATT and CDR2 SNEGSKA (reference sequence). This CDR3 spans 15 amino acids. The CDR3, as DNA: TGCAGTGCTAGAGTCCCAGCGGGAGCTTCAGAGACCCAGTACCTC. Translated: CSARVPAGASETQYL.

The chain is built from TRBV7-2 and TRBJ2-3; TRBD2 aligns across 10 bases. The CDR3 runs to 16 residues. J was trimmed by 2 bases and V by 1 base; bases with no gene match: 3. CDR1 is SGHTA and CDR2 is FQGNSA in the germline V gene. For the CDR3, the DNA is TGTGCCAGCAGCTTAGTACTAGCGGGGCACACAGATACGCAGTATTTT. Encoded protein: CASSLVLAGHTDTQYF.

The rearrangement joins TRBV28 to TRBJ2-7, with D unclear. The CDR3 has 19 residues. CDR1 is MDHEN, CDR2 SYDVKM, per germline. Between the trimmed V and J ends, which lost 6 bases and 2 bases, there was a span of 29 bases. CDR3 region: CASSPLTVQWQALTYEQYF. In nucleotides, the CDR3 is TGTGCCAGCAGCCCCCTTACAGTCCAGTGGCAAGCCCTAACCTACGAGCAGTACTTC.